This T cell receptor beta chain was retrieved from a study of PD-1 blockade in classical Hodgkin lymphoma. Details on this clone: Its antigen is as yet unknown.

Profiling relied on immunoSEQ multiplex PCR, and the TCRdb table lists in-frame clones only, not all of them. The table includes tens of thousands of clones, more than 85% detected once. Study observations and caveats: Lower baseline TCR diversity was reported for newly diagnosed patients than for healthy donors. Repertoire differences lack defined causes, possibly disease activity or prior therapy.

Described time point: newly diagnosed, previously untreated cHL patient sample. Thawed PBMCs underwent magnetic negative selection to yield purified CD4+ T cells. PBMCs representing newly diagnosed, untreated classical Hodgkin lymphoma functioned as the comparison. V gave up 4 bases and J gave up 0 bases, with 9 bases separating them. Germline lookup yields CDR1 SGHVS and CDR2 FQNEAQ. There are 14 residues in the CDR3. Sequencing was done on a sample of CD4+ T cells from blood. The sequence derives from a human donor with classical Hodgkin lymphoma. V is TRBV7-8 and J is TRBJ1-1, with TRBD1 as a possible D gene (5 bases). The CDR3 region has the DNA TGTGCCAGCAGCTCCGGGACGCTGAACACTGAAGCTTTCTTT. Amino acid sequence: CASSSGTLNTEAFF.